Detailed here is one T cell receptor (beta chain). In TCRdb, the reads were re-called with MiXCR into one record per CDR3 protein. Altogether about 490,000 distinct CDR3 sequences are present, 26% being singletons, with the ten largest covering about 12%. These data originate in a study of T cell repertoires in cytomegalovirus infection. The sample was PBMCs. The receptor comes from a human donor in good health (CMV status not recorded). Some clones in this sample may be carry-over from other donors' samples.

CDR3 sequence: CASSLIPGTSGNRGLEQFF. The CDR3 DNA is TGTGCCAGCAGCTTGATACCCGGGACTAGCGGGAACCGGGGGCTTGAGCAGTTCTTC. V and J are TRBV7-6 and TRBJ2-1, with 13 bases that match TRBD2. CDR3 length: 19 amino acids. Germline-derived CDR1 and CDR2 are SGHVS and FNYEAQ. V was clipped by 3 bases and J by 9 bases; unmatched bases: 17.